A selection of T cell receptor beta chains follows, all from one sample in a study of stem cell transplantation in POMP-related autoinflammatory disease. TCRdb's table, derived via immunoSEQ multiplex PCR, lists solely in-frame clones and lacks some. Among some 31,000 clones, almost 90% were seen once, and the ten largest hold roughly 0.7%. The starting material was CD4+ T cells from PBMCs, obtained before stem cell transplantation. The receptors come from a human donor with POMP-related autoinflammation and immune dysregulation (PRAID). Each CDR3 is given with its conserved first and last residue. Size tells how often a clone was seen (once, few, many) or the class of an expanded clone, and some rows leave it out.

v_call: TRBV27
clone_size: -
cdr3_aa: CASSFDSMLRGHINSPLHF

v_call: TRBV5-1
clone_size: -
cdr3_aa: CASSPGQGFEQYF

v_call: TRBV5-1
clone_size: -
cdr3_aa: CASVSGPNTDTQYF

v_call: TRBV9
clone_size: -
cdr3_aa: CASSVAGTGPLEQYF

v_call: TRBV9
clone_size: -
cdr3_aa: CASSPQWNQGWGEAFF

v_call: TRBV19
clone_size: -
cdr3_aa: CASSTGGAGQETQYF

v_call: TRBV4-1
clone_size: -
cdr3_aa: CASSQDGGLPVAQYF

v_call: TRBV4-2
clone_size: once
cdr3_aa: CASSQATSRGPNSPLHF

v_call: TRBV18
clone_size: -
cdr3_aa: CASSPPWPGGVYGYTF

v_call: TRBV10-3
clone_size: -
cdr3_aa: CATLPTSGGQDTQYF

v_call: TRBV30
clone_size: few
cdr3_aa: CAWSVVPANTEAFF

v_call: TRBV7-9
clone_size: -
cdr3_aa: CASSLVGVYTF

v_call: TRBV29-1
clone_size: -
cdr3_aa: CSFGTQETQYF

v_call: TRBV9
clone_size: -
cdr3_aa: CASSVDEGGAFGEQYF

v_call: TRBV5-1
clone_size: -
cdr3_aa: CASSGSSYGYTF

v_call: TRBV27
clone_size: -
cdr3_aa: CASSTGGWTGELFF

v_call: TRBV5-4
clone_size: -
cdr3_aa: CASSLDGNYGYTF

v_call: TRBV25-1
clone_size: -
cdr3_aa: CASSDEGPSTDSPLHF

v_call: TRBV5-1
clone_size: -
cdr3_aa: CASSLGQGNRPDTQYF

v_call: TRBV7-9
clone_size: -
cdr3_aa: CASSTGQGQNTGELFF

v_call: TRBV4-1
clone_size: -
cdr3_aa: CASSQTSGGAGGELFF

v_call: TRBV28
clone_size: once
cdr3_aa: CASSSGQTGEQYF

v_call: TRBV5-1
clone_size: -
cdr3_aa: CASSLALDPYEQYF

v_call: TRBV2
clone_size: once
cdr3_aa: CASTSGLVAYEQYF

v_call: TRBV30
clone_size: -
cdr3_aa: CAWNGGGSNTEAFF

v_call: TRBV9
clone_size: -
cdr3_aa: CASSTQGTGNTIYF

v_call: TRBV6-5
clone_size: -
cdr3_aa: CASSAPGARTEAFF